The entry below gives a single TCR beta chain sequence along with its context. V was pared by 3 bases and J by 4 bases, with 4 bases between. Germline CDR1 reads LNHDA; CDR2 reads SQIVND (reference sequence). This CDR3 has 11 residues. This sample was included in a study of blood T cell repertoires in COVID-19. For the study at large: Acute and convalescent COVID-19 specimens originated in the United States, Italy and Spain. T cells, B-cell-depleted T cells, or PBMCs supplied cDNA or gDNA.

As processed by the authors: The assay estimated nucleated cells by amplifying reference gene primers. Here immunoSEQ multiplex PCR was the method, and the copy in TCRdb shows in-frame clones only, minus some. V and J calls and clone size come straight from that table; D and trimming were deduced from the DNA. This sample has roughly 230,000 clones; over 80% occur once, and the top ten carry 5.5%. The sample comprised peripheral blood. The chain joins TRBV19 to TRBJ2-7; D is uncertain. This TCR came from a human donor in a cohort sampled during active COVID-19. Here the CDR3 DNA reads TGTGCCAGTAGTATCAATTACGAGCAGTACTTC. Its translation is CASSINYEQYF.